The 10 T cell receptor beta chains reported below all come from one sample, sequenced in a study of cytomegalovirus exposure and HLA in healthy donors. The PCR ran on 60 Vbeta and 13 Jbeta primers. Using immunoSEQ multiplex PCR, the repertoire was profiled, and TCRdb retains in-frame clones only, with some absent. The data contain 150,000 to 200,000 clones, roughly 74% of them seen just once; the ten biggest clones take up 13% to 15%. The sequenced sample consisted of PBMCs. The receptors were sampled from a woman aged 25 to 39 in good health and CMV-seropositive.

Only a few counts were recorded for this clone. This sequence joins TRBV10-1 and TRBJ2-2; D remains ambiguous. Germline V gene sequence: CDR1 WNHNN, CDR2 SYGVQD (reference sequence). Between the trimmed V and J ends, which lost 3 bases and 9 bases, there was a span of 14 bases. This CDR3 has 14 residues. CDR3 DNA: TGCGCCAGCAGTGACCCTAATTCCGCCCGGGAGCTGTTTTTT. The encoded protein is CASSDPNSARELFF.

This clone turned up a few times. The rearrangement uses TRBV19 and TRBJ2-5; possible D gene TRBD2, 6 bases. There are 13 residues in the CDR3. The germline CDR1 and CDR2 sequences are LNHDA and SQIVND (reference sequence). V dropped 2 bases and J dropped 4 bases, with 8 bases sitting between them. The CDR3 region is CASSISGGETQYF. The DNA of the CDR3 is TGTGCCAGTAGTATATCCGGGGGAGAGACCCAGTACTTC.

This clone was counted a few times. The chain uses TRBV4-1 and TRBJ1-5; 7 nucleotides line up with TRBD1. This CDR3 comprises 13 residues. With 8 bases clipped from V and 3 bases from J, the junction kept 4 bases outside the gene matches. Germline V gene sequence: CDR1 MGHRA, CDR2 YSYEKL. CDR3 sequence (DNA): TGCGCCAGCGGACAGGTACTCAATCAGCCCCAGCATTTT. Its protein is CASGQVLNQPQHF.

The V gene is TRBV28, the J gene TRBJ2-7; 9 bases are a match to TRBD1. The V gene's germline CDR1 is MDHEN and CDR2 SYDVKM. The CDR3 extends over 17 amino acids. J lost 6 bases, V lost 3 bases, and 15 bases had no gene match. CDR3 sequence (DNA): TGTGCCAGCAGTTTTCAAACCCGGGGGGACAGGGTGATCGAGCAGTACTTC. It specifies CASSFQTRGDRVIEQYF.

The CDR3 bases are TGTGCCAGCCTGACCCTGACAGGGAACTATGGCTACACCTTC. Translating it yields CASLTLTGNYGYTF. The chain uses TRBV2 and TRBJ1-2, with 7 bases matching TRBD1. Germline V gene data show CDR1 as SNHLY and CDR2 as FYNNEI. This CDR3 is built from 14 residues. After removal of 8 bases from V and 2 bases from J, the junction contained 8 bases not matched to a gene.

A note on this clone: An end of the junction does not agree with germline; a read error may underlie this. V gene TRBV7-7 combines with J gene TRBJ2-5, with D tentatively TRBD1 (6 bases). Germline V gene sequence: CDR1 SSHAT, CDR2 FNYEAQ (reference sequence). The CDR3 extends over 15 amino acids. The CDR3 region has the DNA TGTGCTAGCAGCTTAGGACAGCTAAATGGGGAGACCCAGTACTTC. It encodes CASSLGQLNGETQYF.

This clone has at least ten counts. V and J are TRBV5-1 and TRBJ1-2, with a possible D match to TRBD1 (6 bases). The V end lost 7 bases, the J end lost 1 base, and 11 bases lay between the germline ends. This CDR3 comprises 13 residues. CDR1 is SGHRS and CDR2 is YFSETQ in the germline V gene. CDR3 sequence: CASEQGHNYGYTF. The DNA of the CDR3 is TGCGCCAGCGAACAGGGACATAACTATGGCTACACCTTC.

This clone was counted a few times. The chain has TRBV6-5 and TRBJ2-3; 8 nucleotides match TRBD2. After removal of 3 bases from V and 5 bases from J, the junction contained 7 bases not matched to a gene. The length of the CDR3 is 15 residues. Germline-derived CDR1 and CDR2 are MNHEY and SVGAGI. Here the CDR3 reads CASSYLAGSGDTQYF. The DNA of the CDR3 is TGTGCCAGCAGTTATTTAGCGGGGTCAGGAGATACGCAGTATTTT.

The DNA for the CDR3 is TGTGCCAGCAGTTTTAACTACCCGGGAAAACTGTTTTTT. It codes for CASSFNYPGKLFF. The chain employs TRBV28 and TRBJ1-4, with D unclear. Trimming shortened V by 3 bases and J by 10 bases, and 12 bases separated the two germline ends. This CDR3 has 13 amino acids. Looked up from germline, CDR1 is MDHEN and CDR2 is SYDVKM.

This rearrangement joins TRBV2 to TRBJ2-1; 8 bases fit TRBD1. Germline CDR1 and CDR2: SNHLY and FYNNEI. The CDR3 consists of 14 residues. V lost 2 bases, J lost 8 bases, and 5 bases stayed unmatched. Here the CDR3 DNA reads TGTGCCAGCAGTGAACAGGGGGCTTGGTATGAGCAGTTCTTC. Encoded protein: CASSEQGAWYEQFF. Variable domain in full (rest from reference TRBV2 and TRBJ2-1): EPEVTQTPSHQVTQMGQEVILRCVPISNHLYFYWYRQILGQKVEFLVSFYNNEISEKSEIFDDQFSVERPDGSNFTLKIRSTKLEDSAMYFCASSEQGAWYEQFFGPGTRLTVL.